This is a list of T cell receptor beta chains from one sample in a study of T cells in Graves' hyperthyroidism and ophthalmopathy. From the multiplex PCR reads, TCRdb called clonotypes with MiXCR, one entry per CDR3 protein. Of some 560,000 distinct CDR3 sequences detected, around 16% appear once; the ten largest clones hold around 7.3%. The sample consisted of blood. These receptors all come from a woman in her twenties or thirties with Graves' hyperthyroidism. Both conserved end residues are part of each CDR3. D genes are given only for firm matches. Clone size is stated in some rows and not others, as once, few, many or a class when expanded.

TRBJ2-3,-,many,TRBV30,CAWSVSKESTDTQYF,TGTGCCTGGAGTGTAAGCAAGGAAAGCACAGATACGCAGTATTTT
TRBJ1-1,-,many,TRBV12-3/TRBV12-4,CASSLKSGTTEAFF,TGTGCCAGCAGTTTAAAATCAGGGACCACTGAAGCTTTCTTT
TRBJ1-1,-,many,TRBV5-1,CASSLVGLETEAFF,TGCGCCAGCAGCTTAGTAGGGCTGGAAACTGAAGCTTTCTTT
TRBJ2-3,-,many,TRBV18,CASSPGNTDTQYF,TGTGCCAGCTCCCCCGGCAACACAGATACGCAGTATTTT
TRBJ2-4,-,-,TRBV29-1,CSVEVYGVQYF,TGCAGCGTTGAAGTTTACGGGGTTCAGTACTTC
TRBJ1-2,TRBD1,many,TRBV7-2,CASSPGQGRDGYTF,TGTGCCAGCAGCCCAGGACAGGGGAGGGATGGCTACACCTTC
TRBJ2-1,TRBD2,few,TRBV4-2,CASSLSAGLAASSYNEQFF,TGTGCCAGCAGCCTATCCGCGGGACTAGCGGCAAGCTCCTACAATGAGCAGTTCTTC
TRBJ2-3,TRBD2,once,TRBV13,CASSGTSGTLAKGTDTHYF,TGTGCCAGCAGCGGGACTAGCGGGACGCTAGCAAAGGGCACAGATACGCATTATTTT
TRBJ2-1,TRBD2,many,TRBV18,CASSPRASGSSYNEQFF,TGTGCCAGCTCACCAAGGGCTAGCGGGAGTTCCTACAATGAGCAGTTCTTC
TRBJ2-7,TRBD2,many,TRBV20-1,CSAGTNYEQYF,TGCAGTGCCGGGACTAACTACGAGCAGTACTTC
TRBJ2-1,-,-,TRBV5-1,CASSTRTQMAYNEQFF,TGCGCCAGCAGCACGAGGACTCAAATGGCCTACAATGAGCAGTTCTTC
TRBJ2-7,-,few,TRBV5-8,CASSRGSGTFSYEQYF,TGTGCCAGCAGCCGGGGTTCCGGGACATTCTCCTACGAGCAGTACTTC
TRBJ2-1,-,many,TRBV30,CAWNPMHNEQFF,TGTGCCTGGAACCCAATGCACAATGAGCAGTTCTTC
TRBJ2-1,-,many,TRBV14,CASSQGRSYNEQFF,TGTGCCAGCAGCCAGGGGAGATCCTACAATGAGCAGTTCTTC
TRBJ2-1,-,-,TRBV9,CASSVEGDSYEQFF,TGTGCCAGCAGCGTAGAGGGGGACTCCTACGAGCAGTTCTTC
TRBJ1-2,-,many,TRBV28,CASSLVRGLGGGYTF,TGTGCCAGCAGTTTAGTACGGGGCTTGGGCGGTGGCTACACCTTC
TRBJ2-1,-,many,TRBV7-2,CASSLAGTSAINEQFF,TGTGCCAGCAGCTTAGCCGGGACAAGCGCCATAAATGAGCAGTTCTTC
TRBJ2-1,-,-,TRBV7-3,CASSLPTGPSYNEQFF,TGTGCCAGCAGCCTACCTACCGGGCCCTCCTACAATGAGCAGTTCTTC
TRBJ2-1,TRBD2,-,TRBV12-3/TRBV12-4,CASSLGSGKYNEQFF,TGTGCCAGCAGTCTCGGGAGCGGGAAATACAATGAGCAGTTCTTC
TRBJ1-1,TRBD1,many,TRBV10-3,CAITAGQPNTEAFF,TGTGCCATCACTGCGGGACAGCCGAACACTGAAGCTTTCTTT
TRBJ2-7,-,few,TRBV6-2/TRBV6-3,CASSDEQYF,TGTGCCAGCAGTGACGAGCAGTACTTC
TRBJ1-1,-,many,TRBV27,CASSSIEGLRTEAFF,TGTGCCAGCAGTTCGATAGAGGGGCTGAGAACTGAAGCTTTCTTT
TRBJ2-7,TRBD1,many,TRBV10-1,CARLAGQGKNEQYF,TGCGCCAGGTTAGCGGGACAGGGGAAGAACGAGCAGTACTTC
TRBJ2-2,TRBD2,-,TRBV9,CASSVLAGEPTGELFF,TGTGCCAGCAGCGTTCTGGCGGGAGAGCCGACCGGGGAGCTGTTTTTT
TRBJ2-1,-,-,TRBV4-3,CASSQASGPSAHNEQFF,TGCGCCAGCAGCCAAGCGTCAGGTCCTAGCGCCCACAATGAGCAGTTCTTC
TRBJ2-2,-,many,TRBV7-9,CASSFPGTPAGGELFF,TGTGCCAGCAGCTTTCCGGGTACCCCGGCTGGCGGGGAGCTGTTTTTT
TRBJ2-2,-,many,TRBV5-1,CASSVYTAGELFF,TGCGCCAGCAGCGTCTACACGGCCGGGGAGCTGTTTTTT
TRBJ2-1,TRBD1,many,TRBV7-2,CASSYYRGWFYNEQFF,TGTGCCAGCAGCTACTACAGGGGTTGGTTCTACAATGAGCAGTTCTTC